This is a list of T cell receptor beta chains from one sample in a study of CD4+ T cells in melanoma. TCRdb's copy holds only in-frame clones and misses some; the assay was immunoSEQ multiplex PCR. The table lists about 140,000 clones, 85% to 95% of them singletons. The receptors originated from a human donor with melanoma. Both conserved end residues are part of each CDR3. A D gene is named only where the DNA matches it firmly. Expanded clones get a size class; other rows say once, few or many, or leave the size out.

clone size: .
D gene: TRBD1
V gene: TRBV6-1
J gene: TRBJ1-6
CDR3 protein: CASTGTGADSPLHF
CDR3 DNA: TGTGCCAGCACCGGGACAGGGGCGGATTCACCCCTCCACTTT

clone size: .
D gene: .
V gene: TRBV5-1
J gene: TRBJ2-5
CDR3 protein: CASSLGLAGGETQYF
CDR3 DNA: TGCGCCAGCAGCTTGGGACTAGCAGGGGGAGAGACCCAGTACTTC

clone size: .
D gene: .
V gene: TRBV4-2
J gene: TRBJ2-1
CDR3 protein: CASSQDRLVAPEEIF
CDR3 DNA: TGTGCCAGCAGCCAAGATCGGTTAGTGGCCCCCGAGGAGATCTTC

clone size: .
D gene: .
V gene: TRBV18
J gene: TRBJ1-2
CDR3 protein: CASSPFRDNYGYTF
CDR3 DNA: TGTGCCAGCTCACCGTTCAGGGATAACTATGGCTACACCTTC

clone size: once
D gene: TRBD1
V gene: TRBV18
J gene: TRBJ1-1
CDR3 protein: CASSSPGGNTEAFF
CDR3 DNA: TGTGCCAGCTCATCTCCAGGGGGAAACACTGAAGCTTTCTTT

clone size: .
D gene: TRBD1
V gene: TRBV5-8
J gene: TRBJ2-7
CDR3 protein: CASTGQGVHYEQYF
CDR3 DNA: TGTGCCAGTACGGGACAGGGAGTGCACTACGAGCAGTACTTC

clone size: .
D gene: .
V gene: TRBV7-3
J gene: TRBJ2-3
CDR3 protein: CASSPSSTDTQYF
CDR3 DNA: TGTGCCAGCAGCCCGTCTAGCACAGATACGCAGTATTTT

clone size: .
D gene: TRBD1
V gene: TRBV10-2
J gene: TRBJ2-1
CDR3 protein: CASSREGAPYNEQFF
CDR3 DNA: TGCGCCAGCAGCCGCGAGGGGGCCCCCTACAATGAGCAGTTCTTC

clone size: .
D gene: TRBD1
V gene: TRBV29-1
J gene: TRBJ2-7
CDR3 protein: CSVVQDRLNYEQYF
CDR3 DNA: TGCAGCGTTGTCCAGGACAGGCTAAACTACGAGCAGTACTTC

clone size: .
D gene: .
V gene: TRBV5-8
J gene: TRBJ1-1
CDR3 protein: CASRGREAFF
CDR3 DNA: TGTGCCAGCAGAGGACGGGAAGCTTTCTTT

clone size: .
D gene: TRBD2
V gene: TRBV29-1
J gene: TRBJ2-2
CDR3 protein: CSALGGGFTGELFF
CDR3 DNA: TGCAGCGCCCTCGGCGGGGGTTTTACCGGGGAGCTGTTTTTT

clone size: .
D gene: TRBD1
V gene: TRBV19
J gene: TRBJ2-6
CDR3 protein: CASSNQGALSGANVLTF
CDR3 DNA: TGTGCCAGTAGTAATCAGGGGGCGCTTTCTGGGGCCAACGTCCTGACTTTC

clone size: .
D gene: .
V gene: TRBV7-9
J gene: TRBJ1-2
CDR3 protein: CASSPADGGGDYGYTF
CDR3 DNA: TGTGCCAGCAGCCCGGCCGACGGAGGAGGTGACTATGGCTACACCTTC

clone size: .
D gene: .
V gene: TRBV7-9
J gene: TRBJ1-5
CDR3 protein: CASSLESPLAPQHF
CDR3 DNA: TGTGCCAGCAGCTTAGAATCCCCTCTCGCGCCCCAGCATTTT

clone size: .
D gene: .
V gene: TRBV30
J gene: TRBJ1-1
CDR3 protein: CAWKTWQRDTEAFF
CDR3 DNA: TGTGCCTGGAAGACGTGGCAAAGGGACACTGAAGCTTTCTTT

clone size: .
D gene: .
V gene: TRBV5-5
J gene: TRBJ2-1
CDR3 protein: CASSFLEGHNEQFF
CDR3 DNA: TGTGCCAGCAGCTTTCTAGAGGGACACAATGAGCAGTTCTTC

clone size: .
D gene: TRBD2
V gene: TRBV5-1
J gene: TRBJ2-1
CDR3 protein: CASSSWSGGAGYNEQFF
CDR3 DNA: TGCGCCAGCAGCTCATGGAGCGGGGGGGCGGGATACAATGAGCAGTTCTTC

clone size: .
D gene: .
V gene: TRBV18
J gene: TRBJ2-3
CDR3 protein: CASSQVVADTQYF
CDR3 DNA: TGTGCCAGCTCACAAGTGGTAGCAGATACGCAGTATTTT

clone size: once
D gene: TRBD2
V gene: TRBV19
J gene: TRBJ2-6
CDR3 protein: CASTGGVGNSGANVLTF
CDR3 DNA: TGTGCCAGTACCGGGGGGGTGGGTAACTCTGGGGCCAACGTCCTGACTTTC

clone size: few
D gene: .
V gene: TRBV10-3
J gene: TRBJ2-7
CDR3 protein: CAISWDVKGEQYF
CDR3 DNA: TGTGCCATCAGCTGGGACGTTAAAGGCGAGCAGTACTTC

clone size: .
D gene: TRBD2
V gene: TRBV6-1
J gene: TRBJ2-5
CDR3 protein: CAIKQAGGRETQYF
CDR3 DNA: TGTGCCATCAAACAAGCGGGGGGGCGGGAGACCCAGTACTTC

clone size: .
D gene: .
V gene: TRBV5-6
J gene: TRBJ1-3
CDR3 protein: CASSSMGPGNTIYF
CDR3 DNA: TGTGCCAGCAGCTCCATGGGGCCTGGAAACACCATATATTTT

clone size: .
D gene: .
V gene: TRBV30
J gene: TRBJ2-7
CDR3 protein: CAWSVWQASSYEQYF
CDR3 DNA: TGTGCCTGGAGTGTCTGGCAGGCGAGCTCCTACGAGCAGTACTTC

clone size: .
D gene: .
V gene: TRBV19
J gene: TRBJ2-1
CDR3 protein: CASSISGGAYNEQFF
CDR3 DNA: TGTGCCAGTAGTATATCCGGGGGAGCCTACAATGAGCAGTTCTTC

clone size: .
D gene: .
V gene: TRBV4-1
J gene: TRBJ1-3
CDR3 protein: CASSQDGVSGNTIYF
CDR3 DNA: TGCGCCAGCAGCCAAGATGGTGTCTCTGGAAACACCATATATTTT

clone size: .
D gene: TRBD1
V gene: TRBV2
J gene: TRBJ1-2
CDR3 protein: CASSSPDRGFRYGYTF
CDR3 DNA: TGTGCCAGCAGTTCTCCGGACAGGGGATTTAGGTATGGCTACACCTTC

clone size: .
D gene: TRBD1
V gene: TRBV25-1
J gene: TRBJ2-7
CDR3 protein: CASSGLQQGAREQYF
CDR3 DNA: TGTGCCAGCAGTGGACTACAACAGGGGGCGCGGGAGCAGTACTTC

clone size: .
D gene: TRBD2
V gene: TRBV7-9
J gene: TRBJ2-3
CDR3 protein: CASSGGGTDTQYF
CDR3 DNA: TGTGCTAGCAGCGGGGGGGGCACAGATACGCAGTATTTT

clone size: .
D gene: .
V gene: TRBV4-1
J gene: TRBJ2-3
CDR3 protein: CASSQLPTTGSTDTQYF
CDR3 DNA: TGCGCCAGCAGCCAATTACCGACTACTGGCAGCACAGATACGCAGTATTTT

clone size: .
D gene: .
V gene: TRBV5-1
J gene: TRBJ2-1
CDR3 protein: CASSSNPQGLNNEQFF
CDR3 DNA: TGCGCCAGCAGCTCAAACCCACAGGGTTTGAACAATGAGCAGTTCTTC

clone size: .
D gene: .
V gene: TRBV5-4
J gene: TRBJ1-3
CDR3 protein: CASSLDSGNTIYF
CDR3 DNA: TGTGCCAGCAGCTTGGACTCTGGAAACACCATATATTTT

clone size: .
D gene: .
V gene: TRBV13
J gene: TRBJ1-1
CDR3 protein: CASSWGKTEAFF
CDR3 DNA: TGTGCCAGCAGCTGGGGGAAGACTGAAGCTTTCTTT

clone size: .
D gene: TRBD2
V gene: TRBV18
J gene: TRBJ2-5
CDR3 protein: CASSPPGPAGGGETQYF
CDR3 DNA: TGTGCCAGCTCACCACCCGGACCAGCGGGGGGCGGAGAGACCCAGTACTTC

clone size: .
D gene: .
V gene: TRBV2
J gene: TRBJ2-7
CDR3 protein: CASRNRVPTYEQYF
CDR3 DNA: TGTGCCAGCCGAAACAGGGTCCCTACCTACGAGCAGTACTTC

clone size: .
D gene: .
V gene: TRBV5-1
J gene: TRBJ1-2
CDR3 protein: CASSSQTDYGYTF
CDR3 DNA: TGCGCCAGCAGCTCTCAGACGGACTATGGCTACACCTTC

clone size: .
D gene: TRBD1
V gene: TRBV13
J gene: TRBJ2-7
CDR3 protein: CASSSRDRGSEQYF
CDR3 DNA: TGTGCCAGCAGCTCCAGGGACAGGGGCTCCGAGCAGTACTTC

clone size: .
D gene: .
V gene: TRBV27
J gene: TRBJ1-2
CDR3 protein: CASSPGIDYGYTF
CDR3 DNA: TGTGCCAGCAGTCCAGGTATTGACTATGGCTACACCTTC

clone size: .
D gene: .
V gene: TRBV19
J gene: TRBJ1-5
CDR3 protein: CASSMPVGSGGRSQPQHF
CDR3 DNA: TGTGCCAGTAGTATGCCCGTGGGGAGTGGGGGGCGCTCTCAGCCCCAGCATTTT

clone size: .
D gene: .
V gene: TRBV19
J gene: TRBJ1-3
CDR3 protein: CASSMGRVLYSGNTIYF
CDR3 DNA: TGTGCCAGTAGTATGGGCAGGGTATTATACTCTGGAAACACCATATATTTT

clone size: .
D gene: .
V gene: TRBV28
J gene: TRBJ2-2
CDR3 protein: CASSLGGANTGELFF
CDR3 DNA: TGTGCCAGCAGTTTAGGGGGTGCGAACACCGGGGAGCTGTTTTTT